A single TCR beta chain is shown here with its context. The sample holds a few counts of this clone. The target of this receptor is not known. The input lacks base qualities; no much larger clone sits a single base away. TCRbeta CDR3 regions were amplified from genomic DNA by means of the immunoSEQ Assay, a bias-controlled multiplex PCR. The paper's processing steps were these. The number of nucleated cells in each sample was estimated by amplification of reference gene primers within the assay. To quantify the absolute abundance of each unique TCRbeta CDR3 rearrangement, sequence reads were collapsed and filtered. Productive Simpson clonality was computed per sample as the square root of Simpson's diversity index over productive rearrangements. The clones in this table, taken by TCRdb from immuneACCESS, are in-frame only. Not every clone is retained; where verified, under half of the shortfall comes from an unresolved V gene, and the cause of the rest is unknown. D and trimming come from the DNA, and the V and J calls and clone size come from that table. This sample has 60,000 to 75,000 clones in its table, and 65% to 80% of those were observed once. The ten biggest clones cover 4.5% to 7% of the sample.

Each collaborating institution followed its own protocols to collect whole blood in K2EDTA tubes. Collaborator samples were shipped for TCRbeta analysis as frozen whole blood, isolated PBMCs, or DNA extracted from either sample type. This sample is part of a study of blood T cell repertoires in COVID-19 (dated by TCRdb to the early 2020s). Study-wide context: Collaborator samples came from the United States, Italy and Spain and covered acute and convalescent phases of COVID-19. The prospective study material was composed of cDNA or gDNA derived from T cells, B-cell-depleted T cells, or PBMCs. Deeply sampled blood TCRbeta repertoires from subjects exposed to, actively infected with, or recovered from COVID-19 were included in the dataset. The repertoires were released in a freely available public database intended as a resource for research on the immune response to SARS-CoV-2. Samples came from the ongoing ImmuneRACE study (first 160 participants) plus 1,254 subjects from 6 global collaborators. Sample metadata almost always included a de-identified subject ID, COVID-19 status, age in years and sex. Where available, HLA class I and class II types were taken from metadata supplied by the sample provider and were not determined by assay-based typing.

Overall study results and their limits: How much clinical and demographic metadata was included differed by source and by participant, and the metadata was provided uncurated.

The CDR3 measures 16 amino acids from cysteine to phenylalanine. The retained sequence is limited to the CDR3, 48 bases, with the frame set at the first base. The V end gives up 0 bases and the J end 9 bases, leaving 6 bases in the junction not matched to a gene. Taken from the germline V gene, the CDR1 and CDR2 loops are SGHRS and YFSETQ. Recombination connected TRBV5-1 to TRBJ2-1, and TRBD2 matches 13 of the central bases. The source of this sequence is a woman in her 70s with acute or convalescent COVID-19. The sequencing sample was made of peripheral blood. The CDR3 corresponds to CASSLELAGGLGEQFF. DNA sequence: TGCGCCAGCAGCTTGGAACTAGCGGGGGGGCTTGGTGAGCAGTTCTTC. This CDR3, with the reference TRBV5-1 and TRBJ2-1 proteins standing in past its ends, gives the full variable domain KAGVTQTPRYLIKTRGQQVTLSCSPISGHRSVSWYQQTPGQGLQFLFEYFSETQRNKGNFPGRFSGRQFSNSRSEMNVSTLELGDSALYLCASSLELAGGLGEQFFGPGTRLTVL.